These 18 T cell receptor beta chains originate from one sample sequenced in a study of blood T cell repertoires in COVID-19. Sequenced by immunoSEQ multiplex PCR; TCRdb stores in-frame clones only, minus some. The repertoire holds roughly 100,000 clones, 84% seen once, with around 12% in the top ten. Source material: peripheral blood. The source is a human donor in a cohort sampled during active COVID-19.

This sequence joins TRBV5-1 and TRBJ1-2; D might be TRBD1 (6 bases). Looked up from germline, CDR1 is SGHRS and CDR2 is YFSETQ. Trimming left V 4 bases short and J 4 bases short, with 11 bases between. CDR3 size: 13 residues. The CDR3 nucleotides read TGCGCCAGCAGCGGGACAACTCCCTATGGCTACACCTTC. Its translation: CASSGTTPYGYTF.

V usage is TRBV19 and J usage is TRBJ1-2, with 7 bases fitting TRBD1. This CDR3 is built from 14 residues. Per germline, CDR1 LNHDA and CDR2 SQIVND (reference sequence). After removal of 1 base from V and 4 bases from J, the junction contained 3 bases not matched to a gene. CDR3 sequence: CASSIGTGSYGYTF. In nucleotides, the CDR3 is TGTGCCAGTAGTATAGGGACAGGCTCCTATGGCTACACCTTC.

The CDR3 is CASSLEQGWYNEQFF. The CDR3 nucleotides are TGCGCCAGCAGCTTGGAACAGGGGTGGTACAATGAGCAGTTCTTC. The chain couples TRBV5-1 to TRBJ2-1, with 7 bases lining up with TRBD1. There are 15 residues in the CDR3. Unmatched junction bases numbered 4, after V lost 0 bases and J lost 4 bases. The V gene's germline CDR1 is SGHRS and CDR2 YFSETQ.

The chain has TRBV19 and TRBJ1-4; 7 bases fit TRBD1. From germline, CDR1 is LNHDA and CDR2 SQIVND (reference sequence). The CDR3 has 16 residues. V lost 5 bases to trimming and J lost 4 bases; unmatched junction nucleotides: 10. CDR3 bases: TGTGCCAGTAGTGTCGGCGGGAACAGGGGTAATGAAAAACTGTTTTTT. Encoded protein: CASSVGGNRGNEKLFF.

V and J are TRBV14 and TRBJ2-5, with TRBD1 matching over 8 bases. CDR1 is SGHDN, CDR2 FVKESK, per germline. The CDR3 is 14 amino acids. V dropped 3 bases and J dropped 6; count of bases not matched to a gene: 6. The CDR3 bases are TGTGCCAGCAGCCATCAGGGGGCAGTGCAGACCCAGTACTTC. It codes for CASSHQGAVQTQYF.

The chain joins TRBV5-1 to TRBJ1-1; the D gene is possibly TRBD1 (5 bases). The V end lost 2 bases, the J end lost 2 bases, and 10 bases lay between the germline ends. Germline assignment: CDR1 SGHRS and CDR2 YFSETQ. The CDR3 consists of 14 residues. CDR3 sequence: CASSLGAGNTEAFF. DNA of the CDR3: TGCGCCAGCAGCTTAGGGGCAGGTAACACTGAAGCTTTCTTT. Filled out from reference TRBV5-1 and TRBJ1-1, the complete variable domain reads KAGVTQTPRYLIKTRGQQVTLSCSPISGHRSVSWYQQTPGQGLQFLFEYFSETQRNKGNFPGRFSGRQFSNSRSEMNVSTLELGDSALYLCASSLGAGNTEAFFGQGTRLTVV.

CDR3 in amino acids: CASSQAGGNTEAFF. Here the CDR3 DNA reads TGCGCCAGCAGCCAGGCAGGAGGTAACACTGAAGCTTTCTTT. V gene TRBV5-1 combines with J gene TRBJ1-1; no clear D gene. The CDR3 has 14 residues. The ends were cut back, 4 bases at V and 2 bases at J, with 12 bases in the middle. Germline assignment: CDR1 SGHRS and CDR2 YFSETQ.

The chain recombines TRBV7-9 with TRBJ1-2; D call uncertain. The CDR3 is 14 amino acids. Per the germline V gene, CDR1 is SEHNR and CDR2 is FQNEAQ (reference sequence). V was trimmed by 1 base and J by 5 bases, leaving 11 bases between them. The CDR3, as DNA: TGTGCCAGCAGCTTAGTAGGTCAGGTGTATGGCTACACCTTC. This codes for CASSLVGQVYGYTF. The variable domain in full, completed from reference TRBV7-9 and TRBJ1-2, reads DTGVSQNPRHKITKRGQNVTFRCDPISEHNRLYWYRQTLGQGPEFLTYFQNEAQLEKSRLLSDRFSAERPKGSFSTLEIQRTEQGDSAMYLCASSLVGQVYGYTFGSGTRLTVV.

V is TRBV6-5 and J is TRBJ2-2; possible D gene TRBD1, 6 bases. CDR1 and CDR2 (germline): MNHEY, SVGAGI. V shed 6 bases and J shed 1 base, with 12 bases lying between them. This CDR3 is 15 amino acids long. The CDR3 spells CASSLQGRNTGELFF. In DNA form, the CDR3 reads TGTGCCAGCAGCCTGCAGGGGCGGAACACCGGGGAGCTGTTTTTT.

J is TRBJ2-7 and V is TRBV14; 13 bases map to TRBD2. V was pared by 6 bases and J by 12 bases, with 8 bases of the junction left unmatched. Germline assignment: CDR1 SGHDN and CDR2 FVKESK. The CDR3 loop spans 13 amino acids. The CDR3 here is CASRPGLAGTRYF. Written as DNA, the CDR3 is TGTGCCAGCAGACCGGGACTAGCGGGGACACGGTACTTC.

V and J are TRBV5-8 and TRBJ2-7; 7 bases are a match to TRBD1. Per germline, CDR1 SGHTS and CDR2 YDEGEE. There are 12 residues in the CDR3. Unmatched junction bases numbered 3, after V lost 0 bases and J lost 9 bases. CDR3 residues: CASSLGPGGQYF. The CDR3 coding sequence is TGTGCCAGCAGCTTGGGACCAGGGGGGCAGTACTTC.

The genes are TRBV7-9 and TRBJ2-3; TRBD1 agrees at 9 bases. This CDR3 contains 14 residues. Germline-derived CDR1 and CDR2 are SEHNR and FQNEAQ (reference sequence). Trimming cost V 5 bases and J 4 bases; bases outside gene matches: 4. CDR3 DNA: TGTGCCAGCAGCAAGGGACAGGGATCAGATACGCAGTATTTT. This gives the protein CASSKGQGSDTQYF.

This clone has just one count. The V call is TRBV4-3, the J call TRBJ1-2; D remains ambiguous. Germline assignment: CDR1 LGHNA and CDR2 YSLEER. The V end was cut by 4 bases, the J end by 5 bases, with 11 bases between. The CDR3 is 13 residues long. The CDR3 loop is CASSRDGLYGYTF. In DNA, the CDR3 is TGCGCCAGCAGCCGAGACGGACTTTATGGCTACACCTTC.

On this clone itself: The identical CDR3 is also encoded by other nucleotide sequences in the sample. The V gene is TRBV11-2, the J gene TRBJ2-7, with 7 nucleotides matching TRBD1. Per germline, CDR1 SGHAT and CDR2 FQNNGV. The CDR3 is made up of 14 amino acids. Germline trimming cut 1 base from V and 1 base from J; bases unmatched to any gene: 1. CDR3 in DNA: TGTGCCAGCAGCTTAGTCAGGGGGTCCTACGAGCAGTACTTC. This sequence encodes CASSLVRGSYEQYF.

This rearrangement joins TRBV3-1 (or the pseudogene TRBV3-2) to TRBJ1-3; weak D call: TRBD1 (5 bases). The CDR3 covers 15 residues. The V gene lost 5 bases and the J gene lost 7 bases, with 18 bases spanning the gap. Germline V CDR1 and CDR2: LGHDT, YNNKEL (reference sequence). The CDR3 DNA follows: TGTGCCAGCAGCACCCCGGGACTCCGGGGTAACACCATATATTTT. It translates to CASSTPGLRGNTIYF.

This clone was observed a handful of times. The chain couples TRBV27 to TRBJ1-6, with 11 bases identical to TRBD1. CDR1 is MNHEY, CDR2 SMNVEV, per germline (reference sequence). This CDR3 region has 14 residues. J gave up 11 bases and V 7 bases, and 7 bases lay outside the gene matches. The CDR3 DNA reads as TGTGCCAGCAACCCGGACAGGGGGCGAACACCCCTCCACTTT. The encoded protein is CASNPDRGRTPLHF.

The CDR3 spells CASSQDSNLGSRTEAFF. In nucleotides, the CDR3 is TGTGCCAGCAGCCAAGACTCCAATTTGGGGAGTAGGACTGAAGCTTTCTTT. The chain joins TRBV4-2 to TRBJ1-1; no firm D call. The CDR3 covers 17 residues. Germline-derived CDR1 and CDR2 are LGHNA and YNFKEQ. Trimming stripped 0 bases from V and 5 bases from J, with 19 bases between.

This chain uses TRBV9 with TRBJ2-3, with 14 nucleotides matching TRBD2. CDR1 and CDR2 (germline): SGDLS, YYNGEE. The CDR3 is 17 amino acids. Unmatched junction bases numbered 9, after V lost 7 bases and J lost 2 bases. CDR3 sequence reads: CASGFGLAGGNTDTQYF. In DNA form, the CDR3 reads TGTGCCAGCGGTTTCGGACTAGCGGGGGGTAACACAGATACGCAGTATTTT.